This T cell receptor beta chain appears in the sequencing data of a study of T cells in Graves' hyperthyroidism and ophthalmopathy. The germline V gene encodes CDR1 SGHTA and CDR2 FQGNSA. The CDR3 has 16 amino acids. The J segment lost 2 bases and the V segment lost 3 bases, leaving 8 bases of the junction unmatched. Ophthalmopathy patients had moderate-to-severe active disease, CAS ≥3, NOSPECS ≥4, and disease duration under 3 months. Thyroid ultrasound, orbital computed tomography, clinical symptoms, and serum thyroxine and TRAb underpinned diagnoses. PBMCs came from 7.5 to 10 ml fresh peripheral blood. At least ten counts were recorded for this clonotype. Its antigen is currently unknown. A much larger clone sits a single nucleotide away, making a read error possible. Study-wide findings and caveats: Most expanded thyroid clonotypes above 0.001 recurred in blood.

The CDR3 regions of TCR beta were amplified from RNA transcripts. An initial round of RT-PCR targeting the TCR CDR3 relied on the HTBI primer set. TCRdb ran MiXCR on the multiplex PCR reads and lists one entry per CDR3 protein. Altogether 390,000 or so distinct CDR3 sequences are present, about 15% being singletons, with the ten largest covering 13%. This TCR was sampled from a man aged 18 to 30 with Graves' ophthalmopathy. The sample was blood. The chain links TRBV7-2 to TRBJ2-3, with TRBD2 identical over 7 bases. The chain's CDR3 is CASSLGPAGITDTQYF. In DNA form, the CDR3 reads TGTGCCAGCAGCTTGGGACCAGCGGGGATCACAGATACGCAGTATTTT.